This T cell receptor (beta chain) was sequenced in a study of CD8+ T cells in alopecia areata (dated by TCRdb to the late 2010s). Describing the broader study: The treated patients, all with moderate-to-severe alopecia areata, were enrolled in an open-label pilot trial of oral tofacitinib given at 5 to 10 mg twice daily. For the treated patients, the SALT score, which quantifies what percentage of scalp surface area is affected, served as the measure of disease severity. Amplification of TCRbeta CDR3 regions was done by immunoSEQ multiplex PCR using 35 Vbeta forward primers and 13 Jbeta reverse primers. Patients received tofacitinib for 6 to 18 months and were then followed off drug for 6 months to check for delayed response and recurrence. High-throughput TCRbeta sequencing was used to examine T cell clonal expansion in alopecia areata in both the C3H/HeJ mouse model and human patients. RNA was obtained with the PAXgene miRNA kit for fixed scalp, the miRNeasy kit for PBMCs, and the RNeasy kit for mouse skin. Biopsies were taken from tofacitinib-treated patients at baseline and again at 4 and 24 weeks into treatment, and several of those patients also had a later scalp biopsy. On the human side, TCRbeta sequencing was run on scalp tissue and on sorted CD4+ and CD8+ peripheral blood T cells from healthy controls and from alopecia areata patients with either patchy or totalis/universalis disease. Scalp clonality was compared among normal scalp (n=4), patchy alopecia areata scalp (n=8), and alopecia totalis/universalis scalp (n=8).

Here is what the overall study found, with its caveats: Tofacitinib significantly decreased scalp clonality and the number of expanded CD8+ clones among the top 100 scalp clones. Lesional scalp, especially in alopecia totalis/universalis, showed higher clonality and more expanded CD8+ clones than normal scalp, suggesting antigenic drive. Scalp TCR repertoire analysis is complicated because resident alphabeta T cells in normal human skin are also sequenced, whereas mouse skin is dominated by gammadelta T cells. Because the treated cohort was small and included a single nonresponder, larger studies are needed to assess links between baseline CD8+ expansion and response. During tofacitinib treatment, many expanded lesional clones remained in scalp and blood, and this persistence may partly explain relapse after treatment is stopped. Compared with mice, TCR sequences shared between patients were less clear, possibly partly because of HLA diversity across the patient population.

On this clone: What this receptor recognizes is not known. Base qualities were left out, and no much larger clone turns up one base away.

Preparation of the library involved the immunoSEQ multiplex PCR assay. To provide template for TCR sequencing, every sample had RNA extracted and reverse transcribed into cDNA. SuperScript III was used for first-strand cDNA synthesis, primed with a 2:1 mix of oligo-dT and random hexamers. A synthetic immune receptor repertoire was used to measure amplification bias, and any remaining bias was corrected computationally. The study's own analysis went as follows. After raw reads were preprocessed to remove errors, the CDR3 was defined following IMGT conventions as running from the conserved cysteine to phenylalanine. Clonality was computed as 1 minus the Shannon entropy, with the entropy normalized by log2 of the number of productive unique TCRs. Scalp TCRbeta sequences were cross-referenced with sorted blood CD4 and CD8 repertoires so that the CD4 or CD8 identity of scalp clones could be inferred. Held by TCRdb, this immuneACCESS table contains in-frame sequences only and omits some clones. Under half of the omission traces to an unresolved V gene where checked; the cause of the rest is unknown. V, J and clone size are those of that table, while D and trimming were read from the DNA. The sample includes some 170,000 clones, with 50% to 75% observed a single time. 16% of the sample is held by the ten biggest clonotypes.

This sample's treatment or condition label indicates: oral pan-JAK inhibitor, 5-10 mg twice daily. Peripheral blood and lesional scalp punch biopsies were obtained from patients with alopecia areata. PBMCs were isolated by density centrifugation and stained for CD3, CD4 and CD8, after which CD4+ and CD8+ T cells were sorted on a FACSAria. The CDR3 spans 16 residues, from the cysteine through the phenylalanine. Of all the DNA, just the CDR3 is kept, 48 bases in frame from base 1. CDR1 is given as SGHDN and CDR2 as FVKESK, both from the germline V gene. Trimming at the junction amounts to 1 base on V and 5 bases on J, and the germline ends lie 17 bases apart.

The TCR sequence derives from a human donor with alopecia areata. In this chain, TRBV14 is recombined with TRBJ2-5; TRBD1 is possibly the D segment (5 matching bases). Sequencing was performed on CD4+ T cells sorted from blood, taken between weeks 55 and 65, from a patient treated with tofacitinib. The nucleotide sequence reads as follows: TGTGCCAGCAGCCAAGTAAACCAGGGAATCTCGGAGACCCAGTACTTC. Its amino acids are CASSQVNQGISETQYF.